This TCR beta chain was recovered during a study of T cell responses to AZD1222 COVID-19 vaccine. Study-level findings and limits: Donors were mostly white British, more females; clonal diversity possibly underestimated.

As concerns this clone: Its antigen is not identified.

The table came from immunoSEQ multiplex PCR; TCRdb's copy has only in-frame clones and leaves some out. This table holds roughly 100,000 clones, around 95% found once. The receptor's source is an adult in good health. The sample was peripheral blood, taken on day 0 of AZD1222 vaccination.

The DNA for the CDR3 is TGTGCCAGCAGGCCGGGAGAGAACACTGAAGCTTTCTTT. Residues: CASRPGENTEAFF. V gene TRBV12-3 or TRBV12-4 combines with J gene TRBJ1-1; no clear D gene. CDR3 size: 13 residues. The V end was cut by 6 bases, the J end by 1 base, with 9 bases between.